The next 28 T cell receptor beta chains were all read from a single sample in a study of shared clonotypes between healthy human individuals. Produced via immunoSEQ multiplex PCR; TCRdb's table is partial and in-frame only. The sample includes more than 2,000,000 clones, 85% to 95% seen only once; the top ten take 0.39%. The sample consisted of naive CD4+ T cells from PBMCs. Subset: CD45RA+ positively selected. All receptors come from a man younger than 35 in good health. Some clones in this sample may be carry-over from other donors' samples.

The chain carries TRBV27 and TRBJ2-1; TRBD1 agrees at 8 bases. The germline V gene has CDR1 MNHEY and CDR2 SMNVEV (reference sequence). V was pared by 6 bases and J by 4 bases, with 11 bases of the junction left unmatched. This CDR3 has 16 amino acids. The CDR3 DNA reads TGTGCCAGCAGCCCTCGGACAGGGCGGCTTTACAATGAGCAGTTCTTC. Protein: CASSPRTGRLYNEQFF.

This clone came up a few times. This chain links TRBV10-3 with TRBJ1-1; D is perhaps TRBD1 (6 bases). V lost 4 bases and J 3 bases, leaving 12 bases between the germline ends. Germline V gene data show CDR1 as ENHRY and CDR2 as SYGVKD. This CDR3 has 14 residues. The CDR3 region has the DNA TGTGCCATCAGTGGGGCTAGGGGGGACACTGAAGCTTTCTTT. Protein: CAISGARGDTEAFF.

The J gene is TRBJ1-2, the V gene TRBV18; 7 bases match TRBD1. CDR1 and CDR2 from the germline V gene are KGHSH and LQKENI. This CDR3 has 15 amino acids. The V segment lost 2 bases and the J segment 4 bases; nucleotides outside the gene matches: 7. The CDR3 is CASSPRGGEGYGYTF. CDR3 coding DNA: TGTGCCAGCTCACCAAGAGGGGGCGAGGGCTATGGCTACACCTTC.

The chain joins TRBV7-8 to TRBJ2-1, with 10 bases matching TRBD2. V trimming: 4 bases; J trimming: 4 bases; junction bases outside the gene matches: 4. Germline V gene lookup returns CDR1 SGHVS and CDR2 FQNEAQ. This CDR3 region has 15 residues. CDR3: CASSSLAGAYNEQFF. The CDR3 region has the DNA TGTGCCAGCAGCTCGCTAGCGGGGGCGTACAATGAGCAGTTCTTC.

This rearrangement joins TRBV20-1 to TRBJ2-1; D unresolved. Trimming cost V 6 bases and J 8 bases, with 11 bases left between them. The germline V gene has CDR1 DFQATT and CDR2 SNEGSKA (reference sequence). The CDR3 has 11 residues. The CDR3 DNA follows: TGCAGTGCCCCCCCGAAACATGAGCAGTTCTTC. Translating gives CSAPPKHEQFF.

This sequence joins TRBV10-1 and TRBJ2-1, with 7 bases lining up with TRBD2. The CDR3 extends over 15 amino acids. The V gene end was trimmed by 2 bases and the J gene end by 0 bases; junction bases not matched to a gene: 1. CDR1 is WNHNN, CDR2 SYGVQD, per germline (reference sequence). DNA of the CDR3: TGCGCCAGCAGTGAGAGACTAGCCTCCTACAATGAGCAGTTCTTC. This encodes CASSERLASYNEQFF.

The chain employs TRBV28 and TRBJ1-2; TRBD1 agrees at 8 bases. The CDR3 totals 13 residues. V shed 4 bases, J shed 8 bases, and the junction held 6 bases outside the gene matches. In germline, CDR1 is MDHEN, CDR2 SYDVKM. CDR3 loop: CASSWGQVWGYTF. For the CDR3, the DNA is TGTGCCAGCAGTTGGGGACAGGTGTGGGGCTACACCTTC.

This rearrangement joins TRBV7-9 to TRBJ1-4, with D hard to call. This CDR3 comprises 16 residues. Trimming took off 4 bases at V and 2 bases at J, with 14 bases between the two ends. In germline, CDR1 is SEHNR, CDR2 FQNEAQ (reference sequence). CDR3 nucleotides: TGTGCCAGCAGCTGGGGTCCGGGGAGGACTAATGAAAAACTGTTTTTT. This translates into CASSWGPGRTNEKLFF.

This clone has only one observation. The V gene is TRBV29-1, the J gene TRBJ2-3; D possibly corresponds to TRBD1 (5 bases). V lost 6 bases and J 0 bases, leaving 31 bases between the germline ends. From germline, CDR1 is SQVTM and CDR2 ANQGSEA. This CDR3 is 20 amino acids long. CDR3 amino acids: CSVAFDSKRPFSFSTDTQYF. The CDR3, as DNA: TGCAGCGTCGCTTTCGACAGCAAGCGTCCATTCTCTTTTAGCACAGATACGCAGTATTTT.

The chain couples TRBV7-3 to TRBJ2-1, with D unclear. Looked up from germline, CDR1 is SGHTA and CDR2 is FQGTGA. The CDR3 consists of 15 residues. Trimming removed 6 bases from V and 0 bases from J, with 12 bases in between. This CDR3 reads CASRKTVSSYNEQFF. CDR3 nucleotides: TGTGCCAGCAGGAAGACGGTTAGCTCCTACAATGAGCAGTTCTTC.

The rearrangement uses TRBV28 and TRBJ2-2, with a possible D match to TRBD2 (7 bases). The V gene's germline CDR1 is MDHEN and CDR2 SYDVKM. Trimming removed 3 bases from V and 8 bases from J, with 10 bases in between. There are 13 residues in the CDR3. CDR3 coding DNA: TGTGCCAGCAGTTTGGGGGGGCAAGGGGAGCTGTTTTTT. Its protein is CASSLGGQGELFF.

The chain combines TRBV28 with TRBJ1-5; D unclear. Germline-derived CDR1 and CDR2 are MDHEN and SYDVKM. This CDR3 spans 17 amino acids. Trimming shortened V by 5 bases and J by 5 bases, and 22 bases separated the two germline ends. This CDR3 is CASSPSLGYIQYQPQHF. The CDR3 DNA reads TGTGCCAGCAGTCCATCCCTTGGGTACATCCAGTATCAGCCCCAGCATTTT.

The rearrangement uses TRBV18 and TRBJ1-3, with TRBD1 as a possible D gene (5 bases). Germline V gene lookup returns CDR1 KGHSH and CDR2 LQKENI. Trimming shortened V by 1 base and J by 4 bases, and 14 bases separated the two germline ends. This CDR3 is built from 16 residues. CDR3 residues: CASSPLTGSGGNTIYF. In nucleotides, the CDR3 is TGTGCCAGCTCACCACTTACAGGTTCGGGCGGAAACACCATATATTTT. Full variable domain (rest looked up from reference TRBV18 and TRBJ1-3): NAGVMQNPRHLVRRRGQEARLRCSPMKGHSHVYWYRQLPEEGLKFMVYLQKENIIDESGMPKERFSAEFPKEGPSILRIQQVVRGDSAAYFCASSPLTGSGGNTIYFGEGSWLTVV.

This chain joins TRBV11-2 and TRBJ2-3; 14 bases are shared with TRBD2. Germline CDR1 SGHAT, CDR2 FQNNGV. Losses at the gene ends were 2 bases for V and 9 bases for J; bases not matched to a gene: 13. CDR3 length equals 18 residues. The CDR3: CASSLITLTSGRERTQYF. CDR3 coding DNA: TGTGCCAGCAGCTTAATCACCCTGACTAGCGGGAGGGAGAGGACGCAGTATTTT.

This clone was seen just once. The junction shows a germline mismatch at one end, possibly a read error. The chain joins TRBV28 to TRBJ1-1; the D is unclear. CDR1 is MDHEN, CDR2 SYDVKM, per germline. CDR3 length: 12 residues. CDR3 in amino acids: CASSLSGPRARF. The CDR3 DNA reads TGTGCCAGCAGTTTATCTGGACCGCGGGCGAGATTT.

The rearrangement links TRBV30 to TRBJ2-5; perhaps TRBD2 as D (6 bases). CDR1 and CDR2 (germline): GTSNPN, SVGIG (reference sequence). Trimming removed 2 bases at V and 5 bases at J, with 9 bases between. The CDR3 contains 12 residues. The CDR3 protein is CAWSPSAETQYF. CDR3 DNA: TGTGCCTGGAGTCCTAGCGCGGAGACCCAGTACTTC.

V is TRBV10-3 and J is TRBJ2-3; the D gene is possibly TRBD2 (6 bases). This CDR3 spans 14 amino acids. Trimming left V 2 bases short and J 2 bases short, with 8 bases between. CDR1 ENHRY and CDR2 SYGVKD come from the germline V gene. The CDR3 loop reads CAISEGGATDTQYF. CDR3 nucleotide sequence: TGTGCCATCAGTGAGGGCGGGGCCACAGATACGCAGTATTTT.

This chain joins TRBV29-1 and TRBJ1-1; a weak D match, TRBD1 (5 bases). The CDR3 length is 15 residues. Germline-derived CDR1 and CDR2 are SQVTM and ANQGSEA. Trimming stripped 6 bases from V and 0 bases from J, with 17 bases between. CDR3 region: CSVVKTVNMNTEAFF. The CDR3 nucleotides are TGCAGCGTCGTCAAGACAGTAAACATGAACACTGAAGCTTTCTTT.

This chain links TRBV11-3 with TRBJ2-1; 9 bases match TRBD2. The CDR3 spans 16 residues. V lost 1 base to trimming and J lost 8 bases; unmatched junction nucleotides: 9. Per germline, CDR1 SGHNT and CDR2 YENEEA. This CDR3 is CASSLGVAGVGDEQFF. Written as DNA, the CDR3 is TGTGCCAGCAGCTTAGGGGTAGCGGGAGTGGGAGATGAGCAGTTCTTC.

A few counts support this clone. V is TRBV7-6 and J is TRBJ1-2, with D perhaps TRBD1 (5 bases). This CDR3 is built from 13 residues. Germline V CDR1 and CDR2: SGHVS, FNYEAQ. Trimming cost V 3 bases and J 8 bases, with 13 bases left between them. The CDR3 DNA reads TGTGCCAGCAGCTTCGACAGCACCACAGGCTACACCTTC. It is translated as CASSFDSTTGYTF.

The V gene is TRBV28, the J gene TRBJ2-1, with TRBD1 matching 9 bases. Germline V CDR1 and CDR2: MDHEN, SYDVKM. V was pared by 6 bases and J by 0 bases, with 18 bases of the junction left unmatched. CDR3 length: 20 residues. CDR3 protein: CASSGTGPSLADNSYNEQFF. DNA of the CDR3: TGTGCCAGCAGCGGGACAGGGCCATCTCTAGCGGACAACTCCTACAATGAGCAGTTCTTC.

The DNA of the CDR3 is TGTGCCAGCAGCGTTGGCCCGGCCTATGGCTACACCTTC. It translates to CASSVGPAYGYTF. The V gene is TRBV9, the J gene TRBJ1-2; D gene unclear. Germline values: CDR1 SGDLS, CDR2 YYNGEE. V shed 2 bases and J shed 4 bases, with 9 bases lying between them. The CDR3 is made up of 13 amino acids. Based on the CDR3 plus reference TRBV9 and TRBJ1-2, the full variable domain is DSGVTQTPKHLITATGQRVTLRCSPRSGDLSVYWYQQSLDQGLQFLIQYYNGEERAKGNILERFSAQQFPDLHSELNLSSLELGDSALYFCASSVGPAYGYTFGSGTRLTVV.

This clone was picked up one time. V and J are TRBV28 and TRBJ1-1; TRBD1 matches 7 bases. Germline CDR1 reads MDHEN; CDR2 reads SYDVKM. CDR3 length: 13 amino acids. The V segment lost 4 bases and the J segment 8 bases; nucleotides outside the gene matches: 7. The CDR3 is CASSSPTGSEAFF. Written as DNA, the CDR3 is TGTGCCAGCAGTTCCCCGACAGGGTCGGAAGCTTTCTTT.

The CDR3 is CASSPSSTIPYEQYF. The CDR3 DNA sequence: TGTGCCAGCAGCCCCTCCAGCACCATTCCCTACGAGCAGTACTTC. The chain links TRBV5-4 to TRBJ2-7; no clear D gene. Trimming stripped 4 bases from V and 2 bases from J, with 16 bases between. In germline, CDR1 is SGHNT, CDR2 YYREEE (reference sequence). The CDR3 is 15 residues long.

This clone appeared a single time. The genes are TRBV28 and TRBJ2-5; 7 nucleotides align to TRBD1. The germline gives CDR1 MDHEN, CDR2 SYDVKM. CDR3 length equals 15 residues. Unmatched junction bases numbered 6, after V lost 4 bases and J lost 1 base. CDR3 nucleotide sequence: TGTGCCAGCAGTTCCACGGGACAGCCCCAAGAGACCCAGTACTTC. This sequence encodes CASSSTGQPQETQYF. Using reference TRBV28 and TRBJ2-5 for the parts outside the CDR3, the full variable domain is DVKVTQSSRYLVKRTGEKVFLECVQDMDHENMFWYRQDPGLGLRLIYFSYDVKMKEKGDIPEGYSVSREKKERFSLILESASTNQTSMYLCASSSTGQPQETQYFGPGTRLLVL.

A remark on this clone: This specimen includes other DNA sequences encoding the same CDR3. This chain connects TRBV5-5 to TRBJ1-1; 10 nucleotides match TRBD1. The CDR3 contains 14 residues. The germline CDR1 and CDR2 sequences are SGHKS and YYEKEE (reference sequence). Unmatched junction bases numbered 2, after V lost 4 bases and J lost 2 bases. The CDR3 bases are TGTGCCAGCAGCCGGACAGGGGGAAACACTGAAGCTTTCTTT. Translating it yields CASSRTGGNTEAFF.

This sequence joins TRBV6-1 and TRBJ2-7; D gene uncertain. The CDR3 consists of 15 residues. The V gene's germline CDR1 is MNHNS and CDR2 SASEGT. Deletions cut 1 base from V and 0 bases from J, with 10 bases between. The CDR3 DNA follows: TGTGCCAGCAGTGAAGGCGTCAGCCCCTCCTACGAGCAGTACTTC. This codes for CASSEGVSPSYEQYF.

The V gene is TRBV5-4, the J gene TRBJ2-7, with TRBD1 identical over 10 bases. The CDR3 extends over 17 amino acids. Germline loops: CDR1 SGHNT, CDR2 YYREEE (reference sequence). V shed 6 bases, J shed 3 bases, and the junction held 15 bases outside the gene matches. CDR3 sequence (DNA): TGTGCCAGCACCCTTTCCGCCGGGACAGGGGTTTACTACGAGCAGTACTTC. It codes for CASTLSAGTGVYYEQYF. The whole variable domain, filled in from reference TRBV5-4 and TRBJ2-7, reads ETGVTQSPTHLIKTRGQQVTLRCSSQSGHNTVSWYQQALGQGPQFIFQYYREEENGRGNFPPRFSGLQFPNYSSELNVNALELDDSALYLCASTLSAGTGVYYEQYFGPGTRLTVT.